The sequence of this T cell receptor (beta chain) was determined in a study of T cell repertoires in cytomegalovirus infection. Trimming left V 4 bases short and J 2 bases short, with 12 bases between. The CDR3 is 14 residues long. Germline V gene lookup returns CDR1 MNHEY and CDR2 SVGEGT. TCRdb reprocessed the reads via MiXCR and lists one record per CDR3 protein. Found here are approximately 250,000 distinct CDR3 sequences, around an eighth of them singletons; the top ten hold 1.5% to 2%. The sequencing input was PBMCs. The rearrangement links TRBV6-2 or TRBV6-3 to TRBJ2-7, with D perhaps TRBD2 (5 bases). The source of this sequence is a human donor in good health (CMV status not recorded). Some clones in this sample may be carry-over from other donors' samples. The chain's CDR3 is CASSSREGTYEQYF. CDR3 coding DNA: TGTGCCAGCAGTTCGAGGGAAGGGACCTACGAGCAGTACTTC.